The entry that follows covers one T cell receptor beta chain sequence. As yet, its antigen is unknown. One end of the junction varies from germline; a read error may be responsible. The data were obtained in a study of cytomegalovirus exposure and HLA in healthy donors. General observations from the study: In a later analysis, TCR association rates varied by HLA locus: DRB1 most, HLA-C fewest. Per a later analysis, about 18,000 TCR beta sequences showed association with HLA alleles at 0.05 false discovery rate.

Healthy bone marrow donors made up the donors. Germline V gene sequence: CDR1 MGHRA, CDR2 YSYEKL. The CDR3 is 13 residues long. With 60 Vbeta and 13 Jbeta primers, the PCR was carried out. Profiling relied on immunoSEQ multiplex PCR, and the TCRdb table lists in-frame clones only, not all of them. The table has some 180,000 clones, 73% seen once; the top ten hold 1.8%. The specimen was PBMCs. The gene calls are TRBV4-1 and TRBJ2-1; maybe TRBD2 (6 bases). The source of this sequence is a woman aged 25 to 39 in good health and CMV-seronegative. CDR3 sequence reads: CASSLKSGAWGVF. CDR3 DNA: TGCGCCAGCAGCCTAAAATCCGGGGCCTGGGGGGTCTTC.